The rows below give T cell receptor beta chains drawn from one sample of a study of T cells after yellow fever vaccination. One entry per CDR3 protein results from TCRdb running MiXCR on the 5' RACE reads. The data hold 350,000 to 550,000 distinct CDR3 sequences, with approximately 19% observed a single time. The source was PBMCs, collected before the yellow fever booster vaccination. These TCRs come from a man aged 18 to 35 who received the YFV17D yellow fever vaccine. Both conserved end residues are part of each CDR3. The D gene is left open where the match is weak. A clone size is listed for some rows: how often the clone was seen (once, few, many), or a class if it is expanded.

V gene	J gene	D gene	clone size	CDR3 protein	CDR3 DNA
TRBV12-3/TRBV12-4	TRBJ2-5	.	many	CASSLGLKGTQYF	TGTGCCAGCAGTTTGGGGCTGAAGGGGACCCAGTACTTC
TRBV9	TRBJ2-7	.	few	CASSVEALSYEQYF	TGTGCCAGCAGCGTAGAAGCTTTATCCTACGAGCAGTACTTC
TRBV6-5	TRBJ1-4	.	few	CASSIRAPNEKLFF	TGTGCCAGCAGTATTAGGGCTCCTAATGAAAAACTGTTTTTT
TRBV7-2	TRBJ2-3	.	.	CASSTTTSTDTQYF	TGTGCCAGCAGCACAACTACCAGCACAGATACGCAGTATTTT
TRBV20-1	TRBJ2-7	TRBD2	.	CSARTSSRVDEQYF	TGCAGTGCTAGGACTAGCAGTCGGGTCGACGAGCAGTACTTC
TRBV20-1	TRBJ2-7	.	few	CSATEGTSYEQYF	TGCAGTGCTACCGAGGGGACATCCTACGAGCAGTACTTC
TRBV6-2/TRBV6-3	TRBJ1-5	.	few	CASSGTSVYQPQHF	TGTGCCAGCAGTGGGACATCGGTTTATCAGCCCCAGCATTTT
TRBV9	TRBJ1-5	.	once	CASSAEANQPQHF	TGTGCCAGCAGCGCCGAAGCCAATCAGCCCCAGCATTTT
TRBV7-9	TRBJ2-3	TRBD2	.	CASSPGLAGVSTDTQYF	TGTGCCAGCAGCCCGGGACTAGCGGGGGTTAGCACAGATACGCAGTATTTT
TRBV20-1	TRBJ1-4	.	few	CSARVGEKLFF	TGCAGTGCTAGAGTGGGGGAAAAACTGTTTTTT
TRBV27	TRBJ2-5	.	few	CASSKLEEGTQYF	TGTGCCAGCAGTAAACTAGAGGAGGGGACCCAGTACTTC
TRBV12-3/TRBV12-4	TRBJ1-2	.	.	CASRSTDSYGYTF	TGTGCCAGCAGATCAACCGACAGCTATGGCTACACCTTC
TRBV9	TRBJ1-1	TRBD1	.	CASSITQGVNTEAFF	TGTGCCAGCAGCATTACCCAGGGGGTGAACACTGAAGCTTTCTTT
TRBV18	TRBJ2-3	.	.	CASSPVTDTQYF	TGTGCCAGCTCACCTGTGACAGATACGCAGTATTTT
TRBV4-3	TRBJ1-1	.	.	CASSQIAQAENTEAFF	TGCGCCAGCAGCCAAATCGCACAGGCGGAGAACACTGAAGCTTTCTTT
TRBV4-1	TRBJ2-5	TRBD2	.	CASSQDSGGSYQETQYF	TGCGCCAGCAGCCAAGACAGCGGGGGGTCGTACCAAGAGACCCAGTACTTC
TRBV12-3/TRBV12-4	TRBJ1-1	.	many	CASTLEGLLEYTEAFF	TGTGCCAGCACCCTAGAGGGGTTACTGGAATATACTGAAGCTTTCTTT
TRBV7-8	TRBJ2-5	TRBD2	.	CTSSLRSTGGLKGTQYF	TGTACCAGCAGCTTAAGGTCGACGGGGGGATTGAAGGGGACCCAGTACTTC
TRBV7-9	TRBJ2-4	TRBD2	.	CASSLESSGENIQYF	TGTGCCAGCAGCTTAGAATCCAGCGGGGAAAACATTCAGTACTTC
TRBV5-1	TRBJ2-1	.	few	CASSEGHRAHEQFF	TGCGCCAGCAGCGAGGGACACAGGGCCCATGAGCAGTTCTTC
TRBV7-8	TRBJ1-5	.	.	CASSRRRDPNQPQHF	TGTGCCAGCAGCCGACGCCGGGACCCTAATCAGCCCCAGCATTTT
TRBV27	TRBJ2-5	TRBD1	.	CASSPVGQQETQYF	TGTGCCAGCAGCCCCGTGGGACAGCAAGAGACCCAGTACTTC
TRBV4-1	TRBJ2-5	TRBD2	few	CASSQLPGLARQETQYF	TGCGCCAGCAGCCAACTCCCGGGACTAGCGCGTCAAGAGACCCAGTACTTC
TRBV5-1	TRBJ1-5	.	few	CASSLGAGSQPQHF	TGCGCCAGCAGCTTGGGAGCCGGGAGTCAGCCCCAGCATTTT
TRBV5-1	TRBJ1-1	.	.	CASSPARGASMNTEAFF	TGCGCCAGCAGCCCCGCCAGAGGGGCGTCAATGAACACTGAAGCTTTCTTT
TRBV6-6	TRBJ2-7	.	few	CASSYSNLGYGEQYF	TGTGCCAGCAGTTACTCGAACTTGGGGTACGGCGAGCAGTACTTC
TRBV25-1	TRBJ1-6	.	few	CASSDRGPLHF	TGTGCCAGCAGTGATAGGGGGCCCCTCCACTTT
TRBV3-1	TRBJ1-2	.	.	CASSRGPDYGYTF	TGTGCCAGCAGCCGAGGGCCGGACTATGGCTACACCTTC
TRBV2	TRBJ2-7	.	.	CATHWIPVSYEQYF	TGTGCCACCCATTGGATCCCAGTCTCCTACGAGCAGTACTTC
TRBV5-1	TRBJ2-7	.	.	CASSPGLPGWYF	TGCGCCAGCAGCCCGGGCCTGCCTGGGTGGTACTTC
TRBV6-6	TRBJ2-3	.	few	CASSYSRGDPTDTQYF	TGTGCCAGCAGTTACTCGAGGGGGGACCCCACAGATACGCAGTATTTT
TRBV11-2	TRBJ2-4	TRBD1	.	CASSLFPGTGLHIQYF	TGTGCCAGCAGCCTCTTCCCCGGGACAGGGTTGCACATTCAGTACTTC
TRBV7-3	TRBJ2-5	TRBD2	.	CASSEWGRASGVQETQYF	TGTGCCAGCAGCGAATGGGGGAGGGCTAGCGGGGTCCAAGAGACCCAGTACTTC
TRBV7-3	TRBJ2-3	TRBD1	.	CASSVTGFRTDTQYF	TGTGCCAGCAGCGTGACAGGGTTTAGGACAGATACGCAGTATTTT
TRBV2	TRBJ2-3	.	.	CASSEGGTDTQYF	TGTGCCAGCAGTGAAGGCGGCACAGATACGCAGTATTTT
TRBV27	TRBJ1-3	.	.	CASSLPLGQYSGNTIYF	TGTGCCAGCAGTTTACCCCTCGGACAGTACTCTGGAAACACCATATATTTT
TRBV5-1	TRBJ1-1	.	.	CASSSRQAMNTEAFF	TGCGCCAGCAGCTCTCGACAGGCCATGAACACTGAAGCTTTCTTT
TRBV5-1	TRBJ2-1	TRBD2	.	CASRLRGGVNNEQFF	TGCGCCAGCCGCCTTCGCGGGGGGGTCAACAATGAGCAGTTCTTC
TRBV10-3	TRBJ1-5	.	few	CAISEVDGGPQHF	TGTGCCATCAGTGAGGTCGACGGGGGGCCCCAGCATTTT
TRBV2	TRBJ2-6	.	.	CASSEPGLQGGPSGANVLTF	TGTGCCAGCAGCGAACCGGGCCTCCAGGGAGGCCCCTCTGGGGCCAACGTCCTGACTTTC
TRBV6-5	TRBJ2-3	TRBD2	.	CASSSAGGLNTQYF	TGTGCCAGCAGTTCCGCGGGGGGCCTGAATACGCAGTATTTT
TRBV9	TRBJ2-3	.	.	CASSARGGLTGTDTQYF	TGTGCCAGCAGCGCGAGGGGGGGGCTGACGGGCACAGATACGCAGTATTTT
TRBV6-6	TRBJ2-1	.	.	CASSLRGDSYNEQFF	TGTGCCAGCAGTCTTCGGGGCGATTCCTACAATGAGCAGTTCTTC
TRBV7-3	TRBJ2-2	.	many	CASSKDQGFGELFF	TGTGCCAGCAGCAAGGACCAGGGGTTCGGGGAGCTGTTTTTT
TRBV7-3	TRBJ2-2	TRBD1	few	CASSLDPLDRGPPGELFF	TGTGCCAGCAGCTTAGATCCCCTAGACAGGGGGCCCCCCGGGGAGCTGTTTTTT
TRBV19	TRBJ1-6	.	.	CASSTDWNSPLHF	TGTGCCAGTAGTACCGACTGGAATTCACCCCTCCACTTT
TRBV6-5	TRBJ1-5	.	.	CASRSGTLYSNQPQHF	TGTGCCAGCAGGTCCGGGACCTTATATAGCAATCAGCCCCAGCATTTT
TRBV5-1	TRBJ1-6	TRBD1	few	CASSVDRGSNSPLHF	TGCGCCAGCAGCGTCGACAGGGGCAGCAATTCACCCCTCCACTTT
TRBV2	TRBJ1-2	.	few	CARETRLVNGYTF	TGTGCCAGAGAGACCCGACTCGTTAATGGCTACACCTTC
TRBV20-1	TRBJ2-1	TRBD1	.	CSASRGTGANEQFF	TGCAGTGCTAGTCGCGGGACAGGGGCCAATGAGCAGTTCTTC
TRBV27	TRBJ2-2	TRBD2	.	CASSLYRAGGPNTGELFF	TGTGCCAGCAGTTTATATCGAGCGGGGGGCCCGAACACCGGGGAGCTGTTTTTT
TRBV7-9	TRBJ2-2	.	.	CASSLSVNTGELFF	TGTGCCAGCAGCTTATCTGTGAACACCGGGGAGCTGTTTTTT
TRBV4-1	TRBJ2-7	.	few	CASSQDLLAYEQYF	TGCGCCAGCAGCCAAGATTTGCTAGCCTACGAGCAGTACTTC
TRBV20-1	TRBJ2-3	.	many	CSGGESTDTQYF	TGCAGTGGGGGGGAGAGCACAGATACGCAGTATTTT
TRBV6-6	TRBJ1-2	.	.	CASGGSYGYTF	TGTGCCAGCGGGGGTAGCTATGGCTACACCTTC
TRBV11-3	TRBJ2-1	TRBD1	.	CASSSLGTGLNEQFF	TGTGCCAGCAGCTCTCTGGGGACAGGGTTAAATGAGCAGTTCTTC
TRBV3-1	TRBJ2-2	.	.	CASSQLTSRLFF	TGTGCCAGCAGCCAGTTAACCTCCCGGCTGTTTTTT